The 5 T cell receptor beta chains reported below all come from one sample, sequenced in a study of shared clonotypes between healthy human individuals. This table comes from immunoSEQ multiplex PCR, and its TCRdb copy is limited to in-frame clones, with some not included. The sample lists about 2,500,000 clones, around nine tenths occurring once. Sequenced: naive CD4+ T cells sorted from blood. Documented subset: CD45RA+ positively selected. The receptors shown here come from a man aged 18 to 35 in good health.

The V gene is TRBV1, the J gene TRBJ2-1; the DNA was not compared with TRBD2, the D call given in the table. TRBV1 is recorded as a pseudogene. CDR3 size: 14 residues. CDR3 nucleotides: TGCACCAGCAGCCAAGAGGCGGGGCGTAATGAGCAGTTCTTC. Translation: CTSSQEAGRNEQFF.

The rearrangement links TRBV29-1 to TRBJ1-2; D call uncertain. The ends were cut back, 3 bases at V and 3 bases at J, with 8 bases in the middle. CDR3 size: 12 residues. Germline CDR1 is SQVTM and CDR2 is ANQGSEA. The CDR3 coding sequence is TGCAGCGTTGATGCAGCTCACTATGGCTACACCTTC. It yields the protein CSVDAAHYGYTF. Drawing the rest from reference TRBV29-1 and TRBJ1-2, the complete variable domain is SAVISQKPSRDICQRGTSLTIQCQVDSQVTMMFWYRQQPGQSLTLIATANQGSEATYESGFVIDKFPISRPNLTFSTLTVSNMSPEDSSIYLCSVDAAHYGYTFGSGTRLTVV.

The chain links TRBV6-1 to TRBJ1-3; D unclear. The length of the CDR3 is 16 residues. Germline V gives CDR1 MNHNS, CDR2 SASEGT. The V gene lost 0 bases and the J gene lost 0 bases, with 9 bases spanning the gap. The CDR3 nucleotides are TGTGCCAGCAGTGAAGCGATGCAGACCTCTGGAAACACCATATATTTT. Translating gives CASSEAMQTSGNTIYF.

The genes are TRBV28 and TRBJ2-2; 7 bases line up with TRBD2. This CDR3 contains 15 residues. Per the germline V gene, CDR1 is MDHEN and CDR2 is SYDVKM. V dropped 11 bases and J dropped 1; count of bases not matched to a gene: 10. This chain's CDR3 is CAVHGASGNTGELFF. CDR3 nucleotide sequence: TGTGCCGTACATGGCGCTAGCGGGAACACCGGGGAGCTGTTTTTT.

The CDR3 DNA reads as TGTGCCATCAGACCGGGACTAGCGGGGACCAATGAGCAGTTCTTC. Protein: CAIRPGLAGTNEQFF. The chain has TRBV6-5 and TRBJ2-1; 13 nucleotides line up with TRBD2. The ends lost 10 bases at V and 6 bases at J; junction bases unmatched: 9. CDR1 and CDR2 (germline): MNHEY, SVGAGI. This CDR3 spans 15 amino acids.